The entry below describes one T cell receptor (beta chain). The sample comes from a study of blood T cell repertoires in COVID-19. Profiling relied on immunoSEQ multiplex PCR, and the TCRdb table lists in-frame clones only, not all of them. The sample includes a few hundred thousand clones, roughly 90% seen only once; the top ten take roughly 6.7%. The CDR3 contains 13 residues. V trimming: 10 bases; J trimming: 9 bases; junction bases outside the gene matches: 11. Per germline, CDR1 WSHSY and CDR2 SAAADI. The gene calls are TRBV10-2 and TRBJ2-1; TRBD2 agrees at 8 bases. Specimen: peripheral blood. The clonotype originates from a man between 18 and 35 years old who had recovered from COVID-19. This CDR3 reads CATQGSGRTEQFF. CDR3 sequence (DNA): TGCGCCACCCAGGGGAGCGGGAGAACTGAGCAGTTCTTC.